A selection of T cell receptor beta chains follows, all from one sample in a study of PD-1 blockade in mismatch repair-deficient tumors. Using immunoSEQ multiplex PCR, the repertoire was profiled, and TCRdb retains in-frame clones only, with some absent. This sample has 120,000 or so clones, with approximately 90% found just once. This specimen consisted of peripheral blood, obtained 44 weeks after starting pembrolizumab. The source of these receptors is an adult with mismatch repair-deficient cancer. CDR3s leave out the opening cysteine and the closing phenylalanine or tryptophan.

TRBV11-2,ASSLGTRREQF
TRBV4-3,ASSHVVKSLGEQF
TRBV27,ASSLGGRAF
TRBV7-6,ASSSPILLRQETQY
TRBV5-1,ASTKEAGGFVKNIQY
TRBV27,ASRRTPGTGEKLF
TRBV19,ASSIARTPNEKLF
TRBV2,ASTGQRNYGYT
TRBV7-2,ASSLRSSGTQY
TRBV18,ASSPSWGADEKLF
TRBV2,ASVTGQNTGELF
TRBV11-2,ASSLRLGKAETQY
TRBV28,ASSFLPGQGYNEQF
TRBV6-1,ASSPSGIAYNEQF
TRBV27,ASSLSSGSYEQY
TRBV5-4,ASSPGTGPTDEQY
TRBV28,ASSPSSGRAEETQY
TRBV2,ASSVGETQY
TRBV7-9,ASSLGTANTGELF
TRBV11-2,ASSPRGVAVAWDTQY
TRBV6-1,ASRGDTGTAYEQY
TRBV27,ASSLQRQDRTDTQY
TRBV29-1,SVQWLAEETQY
TRBV15,ATSGVNKLYGYT
TRBV10-3,ATGGPSLTGELF
TRBV15,ATSGWTSGYNEQF
TRBV27,ASSLYSGSIYEQY
TRBV7-3,ASSLTPRGYGYT
TRBV7-9,ASSAPSGRESSYNEQF
TRBV7-9,ASSRDDRGPDHGELF
TRBV27,ASSLIHEQY
TRBV19,ASSPRVGTEAF
TRBV30,AWSVSGREQY
TRBV11-2,ASSPLGHEQY
TRBV4-1,ASSQGGVTAIGDTQY
TRBV28,ASSSGRGRETQY
TRBV9,ASSVGRGHTQY
TRBV5-1,ASSTSGISTDTQY
TRBV5-6,ASSLELAGGQSDTQY
TRBV10-3,AISESRASGNTIY
TRBV11-3,ASSLREAQY
TRBV7-2,ASSSGRSGSSYEQY
TRBV4-1,ASSQAGTGKGETQY
TRBV6-5,ASSYNQNEQF
TRBV6-5,ASSYRPHHYEQY
TRBV28,ASSFLPADRDNEQF
TRBV19,ASSRTRTYNEQF
TRBV5-5,ASSLVQGVSYEQY